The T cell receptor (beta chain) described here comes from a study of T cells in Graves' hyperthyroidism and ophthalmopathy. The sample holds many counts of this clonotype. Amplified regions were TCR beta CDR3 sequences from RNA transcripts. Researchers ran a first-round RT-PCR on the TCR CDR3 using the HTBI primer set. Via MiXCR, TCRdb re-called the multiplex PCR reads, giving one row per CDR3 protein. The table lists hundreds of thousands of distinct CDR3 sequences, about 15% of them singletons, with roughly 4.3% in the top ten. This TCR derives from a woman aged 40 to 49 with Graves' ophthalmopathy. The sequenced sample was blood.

The CDR3 DNA sequence: TGTGCCAGCAGCTTAGAAGCGGGAAGGTATGAGCAGTACTTC. Translation: CASSLEAGRYEQYF. V usage is TRBV11-1 and J usage is TRBJ2-7; 7 nucleotides align to TRBD2. V was clipped by 1 base and J by 7 bases; unmatched bases: 7. Germline V gene lookup returns CDR1 SGHAT and CDR2 FQDESV (reference sequence). The length of the CDR3 is 14 residues.